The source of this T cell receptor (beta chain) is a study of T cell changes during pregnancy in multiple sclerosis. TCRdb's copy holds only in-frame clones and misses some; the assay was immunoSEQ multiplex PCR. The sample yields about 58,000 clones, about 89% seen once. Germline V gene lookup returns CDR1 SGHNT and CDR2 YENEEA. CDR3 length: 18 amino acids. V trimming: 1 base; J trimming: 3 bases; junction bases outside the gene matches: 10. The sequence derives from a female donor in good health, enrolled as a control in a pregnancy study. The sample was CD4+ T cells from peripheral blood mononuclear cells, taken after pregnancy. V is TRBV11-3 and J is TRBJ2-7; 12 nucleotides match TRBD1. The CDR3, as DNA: TGTGCCAGCAGCTTAGCCTGGGGACAGGGGGCTATCCACTACGAGCAGTACTTC. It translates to CASSLAWGQGAIHYEQYF.